One and the same sample provided the 4 T cell receptor beta chains below, sequenced in a study of CD8+ T cells in alopecia areata. The authors extracted RNA and reverse transcribed it into cDNA as the sequencing template. The data were produced by immunoSEQ multiplex PCR, yet TCRdb's version contains in-frame clones alone and is incomplete. Of 120,000 to 150,000 clones listed, 75% to 90% are singletons. The source was CD8+ T cells sorted from blood, collected at week 0. Source of these receptors: a human donor with alopecia areata.

This clone was recorded a few times. The V gene is TRBV7-8, the J gene TRBJ2-3; 7 bases match TRBD2. Germline V gene sequence: CDR1 SGHVS, CDR2 FQNEAQ. The CDR3 contains 13 residues. V gave up 4 bases and J gave up 11 bases; unmatched junction bases: 9. CDR3 nucleotides: TGTGCCAGCAGCTCATTCCAGGGAGGGAAGCAGTATTTT. It yields the protein CASSSFQGGKQYF.

This chain joins TRBV19 and TRBJ2-1; TRBD2 might be the D (6 bases). CDR1 and CDR2 from the germline V gene are LNHDA and SQIVND (reference sequence). There are 15 residues in the CDR3. Trimming removed 5 bases from V and 2 bases from J, with 13 bases in between. The DNA for the CDR3 is TGTGCCAGTAGTGCGGGGATTCGACCCTACAATGAGCAGTTCTTC. This gives the protein CASSAGIRPYNEQFF.

The chain uses TRBV19 and TRBJ2-7; TRBD1 agrees at 9 bases. The CDR3 extends over 13 amino acids. V lost 6 bases to trimming and J lost 2 bases; unmatched junction nucleotides: 2. Germline V gene data show CDR1 as LNHDA and CDR2 as SQIVND (reference sequence). This CDR3 is CASSGTGPYEQYF. The CDR3 DNA reads TGTGCCAGTAGCGGGACAGGGCCCTACGAGCAGTACTTC. Full variable domain (missing parts from reference TRBV19 and TRBJ2-7): DGGITQSPKYLFRKEGQNVTLSCEQNLNHDAMYWYRQDPGQGLRLIYYSQIVNDFQKGDIAEGYSVSREKKESFPLTVTSAQKNPTAFYLCASSGTGPYEQYFGPGTRLTVT.

The rearrangement uses TRBV27 and TRBJ2-7, with D possibly TRBD2 on 6 matching bases. Deletions cut 4 bases from V and 2 bases from J, with 9 bases between. Germline CDR1 and CDR2: MNHEY and SMNVEV (reference sequence). There are 13 residues in the CDR3. CDR3 amino acids: CASSYAGTYEQYF. As DNA, the CDR3 is TGTGCCAGCAGTTACGCGGGGACCTACGAGCAGTACTTC.